The 18 T cell receptor beta chains given below trace back to one sample, sequenced in a study of T cell repertoires in ileal Crohn's disease. This sample's time point: neoterminal ileum biopsy at postoperative endoscopy, about 6 months after surgery. The method was immunoSEQ multiplex PCR; TCRdb's version includes in-frame clones alone and lacks a portion of them. The sample holds more than 13,000 clones, over 70% seen once. The sequenced sample consisted of ileal tissue. Every receptor here comes from an adult with Crohn's disease.

CDR3 residues: CASSPIGGRAGLKTQYF. The DNA of the CDR3 is TGTGCCAGCAGCCCTATAGGCGGGAGGGCCGGATTAAAGACCCAGTACTTC. The V call is TRBV7-2, the J call TRBJ2-5, with TRBD2 matching over 9 bases. The V segment lost 5 bases and the J segment 6 bases; nucleotides outside the gene matches: 16. This CDR3 contains 17 residues. Germline V CDR1 and CDR2: SGHTA, FQGNSA.

The rearrangement joins TRBV6-1 to TRBJ2-1; 7 nucleotides align to TRBD1. The junction had 7 bases not matched to a gene; V was cut back by 4 bases and J by 10 bases. Per the germline V gene, CDR1 is MNHNS and CDR2 is SASEGT. The CDR3 has 13 residues. CDR3 DNA: TGTGCCAGCAGTGCCAGACAGGGCCAAGAGCAGTTCTTC. Its protein is CASSARQGQEQFF.

This clone was seen more than once but under ten times. The genes are TRBV19 and TRBJ1-2; 7 nucleotides line up with TRBD1. V trimming: 5 bases; J trimming: 4 bases; junction bases outside the gene matches: 7. CDR3 size: 14 residues. Germline V gene lookup returns CDR1 LNHDA and CDR2 SQIVND (reference sequence). The CDR3 sequence is CASSLPTGTYGYTF. The CDR3 bases are TGTGCCAGTAGTTTACCGACAGGGACCTATGGCTACACCTTC.

The chain carries TRBV27 and TRBJ2-3, with D possibly matching TRBD1 (5 bases). Germline CDR1 MNHEY, CDR2 SMNVEV (reference sequence). The V end lost 4 bases, the J end lost 1 base, and 12 bases lay between the germline ends. CDR3 length: 15 residues. CDR3 protein: CASSSRVVGTDTQYF. The CDR3 DNA sequence: TGTGCCAGCAGTTCCAGGGTAGTTGGCACAGATACGCAGTATTTT.

The genes are TRBV4-1 and TRBJ2-1, with D uncertain. Germline V gene sequence: CDR1 MGHRA, CDR2 YSYEKL. The CDR3 length is 13 residues. Deletions cut 4 bases from V and 7 bases from J, with 11 bases between. CDR3 protein: CASSRGDQNEQFF. In DNA, the CDR3 is TGCGCCAGCAGCCGAGGAGACCAGAATGAGCAGTTCTTC.

This sequence joins TRBV12-5 and TRBJ1-1; 10 bases are a match to TRBD1. J lost 1 base, V lost 2 bases, and 7 bases had no gene match. Germline CDR1 reads LGHNT; CDR2 reads FRNRAP. This CDR3 contains 17 residues. The CDR3 DNA reads TGTGCTAGTGGTTTGCCCCGGGACAGGGGAAAGAACACTGAAGCTTTCTTT. This encodes CASGLPRDRGKNTEAFF.

This chain uses TRBV7-9 with TRBJ2-3; no clear D. This CDR3 is built from 14 residues. The germline V and J ends were trimmed by 3 bases and 6 bases, with 13 bases remaining between them. The germline CDR1 and CDR2 sequences are SEHNR and FQNEAQ (reference sequence). Here the CDR3 reads CASSFVSMSDTQYF. The CDR3 coding sequence is TGTGCCAGCAGCTTTGTCAGCATGAGTGATACGCAGTATTTT.

This chain joins TRBV19 and TRBJ2-7; 12 nucleotides agree with TRBD2. The length of the CDR3 is 16 residues. The trim removed 5 bases at V and 4 bases at J, leaving 9 bases unmatched. The germline gives CDR1 LNHDA, CDR2 SQIVND (reference sequence). The CDR3 region is CASSHATSGRKYEQYF. In nucleotides, the CDR3 is TGTGCCAGTAGTCACGCTACTAGCGGGAGGAAATACGAGCAGTACTTC.

The J gene is TRBJ2-2, the V gene TRBV27, with D possibly matching TRBD1 (6 bases). The CDR3 spans 14 residues. Trimming removed 5 bases at V and 7 bases at J, with 14 bases between. Germline CDR1 and CDR2: MNHEY and SMNVEV (reference sequence). CDR3 loop: CASSPTWGRGELFF. The CDR3 DNA reads TGTGCCAGCAGTCCTACTTGGGGGCGCGGGGAGCTGTTTTTT.

J is TRBJ1-4 and V is TRBV5-1, with 7 bases that match TRBD1. V was pared by 4 bases and J by 10 bases, with 7 bases of the junction left unmatched. The CDR3 loop spans 13 amino acids. Germline loops: CDR1 SGHRS, CDR2 YFSETQ. CDR3 amino acids: CASSGGTEGKLFF. The CDR3 nucleotides are TGCGCCAGCAGCGGCGGGACAGAAGGAAAACTGTTTTTT.

The chain uses TRBV28 and TRBJ2-7; the match to TRBD2 covers 9 bases. V shed 4 bases, J shed 10 bases, and the junction held 17 bases outside the gene matches. The CDR3 totals 16 residues. Germline V lookup: CDR1 MDHEN, CDR2 SYDVKM. CDR3 residues: CASSSPGIGLARIQYF. The DNA for the CDR3 is TGTGCCAGCAGTTCCCCCGGAATCGGACTAGCGCGGATACAGTACTTC.

The table lists this clone with a few counts. The genes are TRBV5-1 and TRBJ2-5; maybe TRBD1 (6 bases). Germline V gene data show CDR1 as SGHRS and CDR2 as YFSETQ. The CDR3 spans 14 residues. V was clipped by 4 bases and J by 1 base, with 11 bases between them. The CDR3 DNA sequence: TGCGCCAGCAGCCGAAGGACAGTCCAAGAGACCCAGTACTTC. It encodes CASSRRTVQETQYF.

The rearrangement joins TRBV5-6 to TRBJ2-7; 7 bases are a match to TRBD1. Trimming cost V 3 bases and J 3 bases; bases outside gene matches: 9. Looked up from germline, CDR1 is SGHDT and CDR2 is YYEEEE. CDR3 length equals 15 residues. CDR3 amino acids: CASSSGWTGSYEQYF. The CDR3 nucleotides are TGTGCCAGCAGCTCTGGTTGGACAGGAAGCTACGAGCAGTACTTC.

This chain uses TRBV29-1 with TRBJ2-7, with 7 bases identical to TRBD1. Losses at the gene ends were 1 base for V and 0 bases for J; bases not matched to a gene: 9. CDR1 SQVTM and CDR2 ANQGSEA come from the germline V gene. This CDR3 spans 16 amino acids. CDR3 in amino acids: CSVEASETGSSYEQYF. CDR3 DNA: TGCAGCGTTGAAGCTTCCGAGACAGGGAGCTCCTACGAGCAGTACTTC.

The chain joins TRBV10-1 to TRBJ2-3; possible D gene TRBD2, 5 bases. The CDR3 length is 14 residues. Trimming pared 1 base from V and 6 bases from J, leaving 11 bases between. CDR1 and CDR2 (germline): WNHNN, SYGVQD (reference sequence). Here the CDR3 reads CASSEFGQRDTQYF. The CDR3 nucleotides are TGCGCCAGCAGTGAGTTCGGGCAGCGGGATACGCAGTATTTT.

The CDR3 DNA reads as TGTGCCAGCAGCTTACGGGGGCGGGGATCCTCAAATTCACCCCTCCACTTT. This gives the protein CASSLRGRGSSNSPLHF. The V and J genes are TRBV7-2 and TRBJ1-6, with D possibly TRBD1 on 6 matching bases. From germline, CDR1 is SGHTA and CDR2 FQGNSA. This CDR3 comprises 17 residues. The V end lost 2 bases, the J end lost 7 bases, and 18 bases lay between the germline ends. The full variable domain, completed using reference TRBV7-2 and TRBJ1-6, is GAGVSQSPSNKVTEKGKDVELRCDPISGHTALYWYRQSLGQGLEFLIYFQGNSAPDKSGLPSDRFSAERTGGSVSTLTIQRTQQEDSAVYLCASSLRGRGSSNSPLHFGNGTRLTVT.

This chain connects TRBV6-1 to TRBJ2-7, with 9 bases aligning to TRBD1. Germline V lookup: CDR1 MNHNS, CDR2 SASEGT. The CDR3 runs 15 residues. V was pared by 4 bases and J by 0 bases, with 4 bases of the junction left unmatched. CDR3 amino acids: CASSGQGGDSYEQYF. The CDR3, as DNA: TGTGCCAGCAGTGGACAGGGGGGGGACTCCTACGAGCAGTACTTC.

The sample holds one count of this clone. V usage is TRBV29-1 and J usage is TRBJ1-5; 7 positions match TRBD1. There are 13 residues in the CDR3. V dropped 7 bases and J dropped 4; count of bases not matched to a gene: 7. The germline V gene encodes CDR1 SQVTM and CDR2 ANQGSEA. CDR3 residues: CSALTGSNQPQHF. The CDR3 DNA is TGCAGCGCTCTGACAGGGTCTAATCAGCCCCAGCATTTT. The whole variable domain, filled in from reference TRBV29-1 and TRBJ1-5, reads SAVISQKPSRDICQRGTSLTIQCQVDSQVTMMFWYRQQPGQSLTLIATANQGSEATYESGFVIDKFPISRPNLTFSTLTVSNMSPEDSSIYLCSALTGSNQPQHFGDGTRLSIL.